The next 16 T cell receptor beta chains were all read from a single sample in a study of OX40 agonist ivuxolimab in advanced cancers. The data were produced by immunoSEQ multiplex PCR, yet TCRdb's version contains in-frame clones alone and is incomplete. The profile covers some 50,000 clones, with about 90% appearing a single time and roughly 1.8% taken by the ten largest. The sample here was CD4+ or CD8+ T cells sorted from blood, taken in a trial of the OX40 agonist ivuxolimab. The receptors were gathered from an adult with an advanced solid tumor such as melanoma, head and neck, liver or kidney cancer.

The V gene is TRBV19, the J gene TRBJ1-5, with a weak D call TRBD1 (5 bases). Germline values: CDR1 LNHDA, CDR2 SQIVND (reference sequence). V was trimmed by 4 bases and J by 5 bases, leaving 21 bases between them. This CDR3 is built from 17 residues. The CDR3 here is CASSTKEGFGRDQPQHF. The CDR3 coding sequence is TGTGCCAGTAGTACTAAGGAGGGGTTTGGTCGGGATCAGCCCCAGCATTTT.

This chain joins TRBV6-6 and TRBJ2-7, with TRBD1 identical over 7 bases. CDR1 MNHNY and CDR2 SVGAGI come from the germline V gene (reference sequence). V shed 2 bases and J 3 bases; nucleotides not matched to a gene: 1. CDR3 length: 13 amino acids. The CDR3 protein is CASSYNRGYEQYV. CDR3 nucleotide sequence: TGTGCCAGCAGTTACAACAGGGGCTACGAGCAGTACGTC.

J is TRBJ1-4 and V is TRBV19; perhaps TRBD1 as D (6 bases). CDR1 is LNHDA, CDR2 SQIVND, per germline (reference sequence). V lost 2 bases to trimming and J lost 0 bases, with 10 bases between them. CDR3 length: 16 residues. CDR3 nucleotides: TGTGCCAGTAGTATACTGGGGGCCGCAACTAATGAAAAACTGTTTTTT. As protein: CASSILGAATNEKLFF.

This rearrangement joins TRBV5-1 to TRBJ2-3, with no clear D. Deletions cut 3 bases from V and 0 bases from J, with 14 bases between. This CDR3 region has 16 residues. Germline V CDR1 and CDR2: SGHRS, YFSETQ. The CDR3 sequence is CASSWPAMRSTDTQYF. The CDR3 DNA reads TGCGCCAGCAGCTGGCCCGCGATGAGGAGCACAGATACGCAGTATTTT. Using reference TRBV5-1 and TRBJ2-3 for the parts outside the CDR3, the full variable domain is KAGVTQTPRYLIKTRGQQVTLSCSPISGHRSVSWYQQTPGQGLQFLFEYFSETQRNKGNFPGRFSGRQFSNSRSEMNVSTLELGDSALYLCASSWPAMRSTDTQYFGPGTRLTVL.

The CDR3 DNA reads TGCGCCAGCAGCCGAGCGGGAGGGGCCGCAACTAATGAAAAACTGTTTTTT. As protein: CASSRAGGAATNEKLFF. The chain has TRBV4-3 and TRBJ1-4, with D perhaps TRBD1 (5 bases). The CDR3 has 17 amino acids. From germline, CDR1 is LGHNA and CDR2 YSLEER. Trimming pared 4 bases from V and 0 bases from J, leaving 15 bases between.

The J gene is TRBJ2-1, the V gene TRBV19, with D unclear. CDR3 length: 14 residues. The germline V gene has CDR1 LNHDA and CDR2 SQIVND (reference sequence). V dropped 6 bases and J dropped 3 bases, with 12 bases sitting between them. The chain's CDR3 is CASRSPGRYNEQFF. The DNA of the CDR3 is TGTGCCAGTAGATCCCCCGGGCGCTACAATGAGCAGTTCTTC. Combining the CDR3 with reference TRBV19 and TRBJ2-1 gives the whole variable domain DGGITQSPKYLFRKEGQNVTLSCEQNLNHDAMYWYRQDPGQGLRLIYYSQIVNDFQKGDIAEGYSVSREKKESFPLTVTSAQKNPTAFYLCASRSPGRYNEQFFGPGTRLTVL.

The chain has TRBV2 and TRBJ1-3; tentative D call: TRBD1 (5 bases). Germline CDR1 reads SNHLY; CDR2 reads FYNNEI. The CDR3 contains 14 residues. V was cut by 6 bases and J by 2 bases, with 11 bases left in between. This CDR3 is CASSKRTPGNTIYF. In DNA, the CDR3 is TGTGCCAGCAGCAAACGGACACCTGGAAACACCATATATTTT.

CDR3 residues: CASSLRGVSYNSPLHF. CDR3 sequence (DNA): TGTGCCAGCAGTTTACGGGGGGTCTCCTATAATTCACCCCTCCACTTT. The gene calls are TRBV27 and TRBJ1-6; D is perhaps TRBD1 (5 bases). Deletions cut 2 bases from V and 0 bases from J, with 8 bases between. The CDR3 has 16 residues. Germline CDR1 reads MNHEY; CDR2 reads SMNVEV (reference sequence).

CDR3 protein: CAISESGNQPQHF. CDR3 DNA sequence: TGTGCCATCAGTGAGTCAGGCAATCAGCCCCAGCATTTT. V is TRBV10-3 and J is TRBJ1-5; D gene unclear. Germline CDR1 is ENHRY and CDR2 is SYGVKD. The CDR3 covers 13 residues. Trimming cost V 0 bases and J 2 bases, with 2 bases left between them.

The chain recombines TRBV5-1 with TRBJ1-2; D not resolved. The CDR3 has 13 residues. V gave up 4 bases and J gave up 4 bases, with 11 bases separating them. Germline V gene sequence: CDR1 SGHRS, CDR2 YFSETQ. CDR3 nucleotide sequence: TGCGCCAGCAGCAGCAGGTCTGGCTATGGCTACACCTTC. This gives the protein CASSSRSGYGYTF.

The rearrangement joins TRBV2 to TRBJ2-7; 8 nucleotides align to TRBD2. Germline V gene sequence: CDR1 SNHLY, CDR2 FYNNEI. The V segment lost 2 bases and the J segment 3 bases; nucleotides outside the gene matches: 9. This CDR3 comprises 16 residues. CDR3 residues: CASSEFSFLAGYEQYF. CDR3 sequence (DNA): TGTGCCAGCAGTGAATTTTCCTTCCTAGCGGGCTACGAGCAGTACTTC.

V is TRBV11-2 and J is TRBJ2-1; 9 bases fit TRBD1. Germline V gene sequence: CDR1 SGHAT, CDR2 FQNNGV. The CDR3 has 18 residues. V shed 1 base and J 1 base; nucleotides not matched to a gene: 8. This CDR3 is CASSLGGTGLASYNEQFF. For the CDR3, the DNA is TGTGCCAGCAGCTTAGGAGGGACAGGGCTAGCGTCCTACAATGAGCAGTTCTTC.

The chain has TRBV5-4 and TRBJ2-1; D is undetermined. Trimming stripped 0 bases from V and 7 bases from J, with 14 bases between. There are 15 residues in the CDR3. The germline V gene encodes CDR1 SGHNT and CDR2 YYREEE (reference sequence). CDR3 DNA: TGTGCCAGCAGCTTGGAGAGCCGGAGCTGGAATGAGCAGTTCTTC. As protein: CASSLESRSWNEQFF.

This sequence joins TRBV30 and TRBJ1-1; D not resolved. V lost 4 bases, J lost 1 base, and 4 bases lay in between. CDR1 and CDR2 (germline): GTSNPN, SVGIG (reference sequence). The CDR3 consists of 11 residues. The chain's CDR3 is CAWNQNTEAFF. CDR3 bases: TGTGCCTGGAACCAGAACACTGAAGCTTTCTTT.

The chain couples TRBV5-1 to TRBJ2-5; 12 bases match TRBD2. The CDR3 extends over 16 amino acids. V lost 4 bases, J lost 5 bases, and 9 bases stayed unmatched. The germline gives CDR1 SGHRS, CDR2 YFSETQ. CDR3 in amino acids: CASSPGGLAGGETQYF. CDR3 bases: TGCGCCAGCAGCCCCGGAGGGCTAGCGGGAGGGGAGACCCAGTACTTC.

The chain combines TRBV6-5 with TRBJ2-5, with TRBD1 matching 7 bases. The CDR3 runs 16 residues. Per germline, CDR1 MNHEY and CDR2 SVGAGI. V shed 2 bases, J shed 7 bases, and the junction held 13 bases outside the gene matches. The CDR3 here is CASSYTDPRQGRTQYF. CDR3 DNA sequence: TGTGCCAGCAGTTACACCGACCCCCGACAGGGACGGACCCAGTACTTC.